The clone carrying this TCR beta chain was counted a few times. Its antigen is not known. Germline lookup yields CDR1 SGHKS and CDR2 YYEKEE (reference sequence). The CDR3 sequence is 14 residues long. Trimming took 0 bases from V and 2 from J, leaving 8 bases between them. The sample originates from a study of cytomegalovirus exposure and HLA in healthy donors. Background on the study: Counted in an early data release were approximately 85 million unique TCRs from HLA-typed donors.

PCR primers comprised 60 Vbeta and 13 Jbeta primers. Sequencing was performed with immunoSEQ multiplex PCR; in TCRdb, only in-frame clones are kept and a portion is missing. This table has roughly 99,000 clones, 74% appearing once. Study findings and constraints: In a later analysis, HLA-associated TCR beta chains were more clonally expanded than equally common others. Later on, an analysis found that several of the most significant clusters appeared to be linked to common viral pathogens, which included parvovirus B19. Association with HLA alleles at 0.05 false discovery rate was found for 17,000 or so TCR beta sequences in a later analysis.

The V and J genes are TRBV5-5 and TRBJ1-1; D unresolved. Sequenced: PBMCs. The clonotype originates from a male donor in good health and CMV-seronegative. CDR3 in amino acids: CASSLARLNTEAFF. The CDR3 nucleotides read TGTGCCAGCAGCTTGGCCAGGCTAAACACTGAAGCTTTCTTT.